What follows describes a single T cell receptor beta chain. In the study's own analysis: Reference gene primers were amplified, and this amplification served to estimate nucleated cell counts. TCRdb's table, derived via immunoSEQ multiplex PCR, lists solely in-frame clones and lacks some. The D gene and trimming were derived from the DNA, and the V and J assignments and clone size from that table. The repertoire holds a few hundred thousand clones, roughly nine tenths seen once, with 0.95% to 1.5% in the top ten. Trimming took 6 bases from V and 1 from J; bases not matched to a gene: 9. This CDR3 spans 16 amino acids. Germline values: CDR1 MDHEN, CDR2 SYDVKM. This record comes from a study of blood T cell repertoires in COVID-19.

This receptor was taken from a human donor in a cohort exposed to, infected with or recovered from COVID-19 (not recorded which). The donor label of this sample is uncertain. Sequencing input: PBMCs or T cells enriched from blood (not recorded which). The rearrangement joins TRBV28 to TRBJ2-7; TRBD2 matches 10 bases. This chain's CDR3 is CASRSGGAVGSYEQYF. CDR3 nucleotide sequence: TGTGCCAGCAGAAGCGGGGGGGCAGTGGGTTCCTACGAGCAGTACTTC. The full variable domain, in which reference TRBV28 and TRBJ2-7 provide the parts outside the CDR3, is DVKVTQSSRYLVKRTGEKVFLECVQDMDHENMFWYRQDPGLGLRLIYFSYDVKMKEKGDIPEGYSVSREKKERFSLILESASTNQTSMYLCASRSGGAVGSYEQYFGPGTRLTVT.